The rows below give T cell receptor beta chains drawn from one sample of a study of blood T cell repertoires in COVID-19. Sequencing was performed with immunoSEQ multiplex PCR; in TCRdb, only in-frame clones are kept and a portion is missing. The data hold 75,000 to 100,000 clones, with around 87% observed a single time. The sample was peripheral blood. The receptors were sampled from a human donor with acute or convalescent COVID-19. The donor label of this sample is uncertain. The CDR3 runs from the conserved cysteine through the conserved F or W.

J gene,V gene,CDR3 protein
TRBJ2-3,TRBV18,CASSPGQGFTRTDTQYF
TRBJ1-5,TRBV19,CASRTTGTHQPQHF
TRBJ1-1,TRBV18,CASSPSPQGAGTEAFF
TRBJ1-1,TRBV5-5,CASSTTGGDTEAFF
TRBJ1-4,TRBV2,CASSEALRGWGEKLFF
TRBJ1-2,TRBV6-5,CASSYVLGGKNGYTF
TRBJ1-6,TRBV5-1,CASSLEGSGNSPLHF
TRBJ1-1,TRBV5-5,CASSLETVNTEAFF
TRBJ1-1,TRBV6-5,CASSYRERAFF
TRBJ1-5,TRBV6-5,CASIGGFYSNQPQHF
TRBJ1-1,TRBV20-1,CSAYMNTEAFF
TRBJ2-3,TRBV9,CASSAMTGNTDTQYF
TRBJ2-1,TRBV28,CASSTGAGGPDEQFF
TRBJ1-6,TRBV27,CASSLGQKNSPLHF
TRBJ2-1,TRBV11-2,CASSYRTPNNEQFF
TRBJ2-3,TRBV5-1,CASSQRLAGGLADTQYF
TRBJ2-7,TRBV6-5,CASSQRSSRTYEQYF
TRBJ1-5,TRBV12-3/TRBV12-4,CASSLTGPQPQHF
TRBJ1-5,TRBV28,CASWGNDRAGVSNQPQHF
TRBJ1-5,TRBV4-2,CASSQDGESNQPQHF
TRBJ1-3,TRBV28,CASSSLDREPGNTIYF
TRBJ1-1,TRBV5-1,CASKPSSVQNTEAFF
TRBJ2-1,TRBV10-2,CASSDGRAHEQFF
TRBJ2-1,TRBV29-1,CSVVAGGVDEQFF
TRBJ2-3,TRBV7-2,CASSSRTGKVTQYF
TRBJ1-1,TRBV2,CASSIPGQWNTEAFF
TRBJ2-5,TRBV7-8,CASSPRTGKETQYF
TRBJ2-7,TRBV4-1,CASNPDTSIPYEQYF
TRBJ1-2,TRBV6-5,CASSYSGGIGYGYTF
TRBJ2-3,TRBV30,CAWRVPGSDTQYF
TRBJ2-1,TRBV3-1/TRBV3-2,CASRHLGGVGRNEQFF
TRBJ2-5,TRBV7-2,CASSPAPTSGVEETQYF
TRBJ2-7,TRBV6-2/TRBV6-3,CASSQSLYEQYF
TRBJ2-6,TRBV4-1,CASSPGQTSGANVLTF
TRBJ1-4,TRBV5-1,CASSLDDRVVKKLFF
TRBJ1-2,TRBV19,CAIQGAPYGYTF
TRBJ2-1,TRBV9,CASSVLGQGGYNEQFF
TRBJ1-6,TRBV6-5,CASSSEALAAPLHF
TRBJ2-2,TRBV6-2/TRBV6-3,CASSYLRGQTGELFF
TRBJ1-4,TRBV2,CASSVSGGEKLFF
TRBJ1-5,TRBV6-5,CASNPRGGNQPQHF
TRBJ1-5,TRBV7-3,CASSLGGNGQPQHF
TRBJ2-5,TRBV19,CASSIALRGGGQETQYF
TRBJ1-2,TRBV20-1,CSATGVSGYTF
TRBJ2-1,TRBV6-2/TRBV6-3,CASSSRPTLNEQFF
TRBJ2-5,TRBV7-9,CASSLGAPSETQYF
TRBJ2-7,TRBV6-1,CASSARDKTYEQYF
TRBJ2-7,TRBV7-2,CASTPQRGTHEQYF
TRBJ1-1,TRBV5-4,CASSLTGIPEAFF
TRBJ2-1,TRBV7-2,CASSLEAGFNEQFF
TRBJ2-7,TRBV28,CASSLRGTSYEQYF
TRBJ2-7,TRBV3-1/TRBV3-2,CASSPDREQYF
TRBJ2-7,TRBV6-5,CAAGPWGQYEQYF
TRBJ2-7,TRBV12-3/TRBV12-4,CASSLWAGHEQYF
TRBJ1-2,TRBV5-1,CASSLDGGNYGYTF